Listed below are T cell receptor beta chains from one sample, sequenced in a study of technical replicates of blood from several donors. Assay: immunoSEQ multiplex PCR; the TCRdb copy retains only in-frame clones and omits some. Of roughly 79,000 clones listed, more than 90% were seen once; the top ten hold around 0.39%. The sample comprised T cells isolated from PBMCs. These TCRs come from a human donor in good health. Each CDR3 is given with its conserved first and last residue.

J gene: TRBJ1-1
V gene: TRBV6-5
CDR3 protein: CASSRGGGLTEAFF

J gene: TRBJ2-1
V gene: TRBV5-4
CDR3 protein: CASSRTGLAGNEQFF

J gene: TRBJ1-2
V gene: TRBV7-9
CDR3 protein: CASSFTGNYGYTF

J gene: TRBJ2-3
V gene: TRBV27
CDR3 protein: CASSGQGPDTQYF

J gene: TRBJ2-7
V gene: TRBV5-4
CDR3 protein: CASSLADGGVSYEQYF

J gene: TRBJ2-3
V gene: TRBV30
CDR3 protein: CAWSVQSGVTDTQYF

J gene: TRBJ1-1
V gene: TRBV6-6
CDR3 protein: CATKGGLSEAFF

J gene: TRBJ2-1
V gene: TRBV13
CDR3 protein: CASSSSIFAGALSSYNEQFF

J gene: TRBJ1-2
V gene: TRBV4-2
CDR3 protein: CASRLDRTNFIANYGYTF

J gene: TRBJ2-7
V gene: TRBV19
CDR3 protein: CASRRGASNEQYF

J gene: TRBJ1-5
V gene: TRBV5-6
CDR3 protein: CASSWGGNQPQHF

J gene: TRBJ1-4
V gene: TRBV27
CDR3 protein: CASSWADRVREKLFF

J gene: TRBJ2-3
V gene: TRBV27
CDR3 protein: CASSTRLAGGPLYPDTQYF

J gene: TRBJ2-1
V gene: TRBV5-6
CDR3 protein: CASSLYNEQFF